The present entry profiles one TCR beta chain with its context. This specimen comes from a study of blood T cell repertoires in COVID-19. Study-level background: COVID-19 samples collected from the United States, Italy and Spain covered acute and convalescent phases. T cells, B-cell-depleted T cells, or PBMCs provided the cDNA or gDNA that served as material.

V dropped 7 bases and J dropped 5 bases, with 14 bases sitting between them. The length of the CDR3 is 13 residues. CDR1 LGHDT and CDR2 YNNKEL come from the germline V gene (reference sequence). In the original workflow: Amplification of reference gene primers provided the estimated nucleated cell counts. TCRdb's table, derived via immunoSEQ multiplex PCR, lists solely in-frame clones and lacks some. That table is the source of V, J and clone size, and D and trimming were worked out from the DNA. The sample holds about 180,000 clones, over 75% seen once. This clonotype was sampled from an elderly woman with acute or convalescent COVID-19. Sequenced input: peripheral blood. The rearrangement uses TRBV3-1 (or the pseudogene TRBV3-2) and TRBJ1-2, with D possibly TRBD1 on 5 matching bases. CDR3 DNA: TGTGCCAGCACCTTAAGGGGTCTGTATGGCTACACCTTC. This translates into CASTLRGLYGYTF.